The T cell receptor (beta chain) described here comes from a study of cytomegalovirus exposure and HLA in healthy donors. The assay was immunoSEQ multiplex PCR, and TCRdb's table has in-frame clones only and misses some. The sample includes about 160,000 clones, 85% to 90% seen only once; the top ten take 5% to 7%. V was trimmed by 3 bases and J by 10 bases, leaving 12 bases between them. The CDR3 is made up of 11 amino acids. CDR1 and CDR2 (germline): DFQATT, SNEGSKA (reference sequence). The sequence derives from a woman aged 25 to 39 in good health and CMV-seronegative. The gene calls are TRBV20-1 and TRBJ1-1; possibly TRBD1 for D (5 bases). The material sequenced was PBMCs. The CDR3 spells CSASSSGGAFF. The CDR3 DNA follows: TGCAGTGCTAGTTCCAGTGGGGGAGCTTTCTTT.